This T cell receptor beta chain was identified in a study of CD8+ T cells in alopecia areata. The study, taken as a whole, reports: Scalp data also include sequences from resident alphabeta T cells of normal skin. Sharing of TCR sequences between patients (possibly for HLA-related reasons) was less clear than in mice. In lesional scalp, particularly from alopecia totalis/universalis, clonality was higher than in normal scalp.

The V gene's germline CDR1 is SGHRS and CDR2 YFSETQ. The CDR3 sequence is 18 residues long. V was pared by 4 bases and J by 3 bases, with 14 bases of the junction left unmatched. Extracted from the samples, RNA was reverse transcribed into cDNA to serve as the sequencing template. Method: immunoSEQ multiplex PCR; TCRdb's copy keeps in-frame clones and lacks some. The sample yields 98,000 or so clones, approximately 59% seen once. PBMCs provided sorted CD4+ and CD8+ T cells. Regarding this clone: The antigen remains unidentified.

This TCR was recovered from a human donor in good health. The sample taken for sequencing was CD8+ T cells sorted from blood. The J gene is TRBJ2-3, the V gene TRBV5-1, with 10 bases identical to TRBD2. The CDR3 reads CASSLSVLAGLSTDTQYF. The CDR3 nucleotides are TGCGCCAGCAGCCTATCAGTACTAGCGGGGCTTAGTACAGATACGCAGTATTTT.